Below are 20 T cell receptor beta chains sequenced from a single sample in a study of T cells in women clearing cervical HPV infection. The protocol was immunoSEQ multiplex PCR, while the TCRdb copy is restricted to in-frame clones and leaves out a portion. In total, the table holds 40,000 to 60,000 clones. Sequencing was performed on blood buffy coat. These receptors came from a woman between 18 and 69 years old with a cervical HPV16 infection that either progressed to CIN3+ or cleared (not recorded which).

With regard to this clone: The read terminates 3 residues ahead of where the CDR3 ends, so the germline J gene completes it. This chain uses TRBV28 with TRBJ2-1, with 8 bases lining up with TRBD2. V was clipped by 8 bases and J by 8 bases; unmatched bases: 11. Germline values: CDR1 MDHEN, CDR2 SYDVKM. The CDR3 runs to 14 residues. The CDR3 DNA, read in part, is TGTGCCAGCTGTTGGGCTAGCGGGTTCTATGAG. Translated, it gives CASCWASGFYE. The whole CDR3 protein reads CASCWASGFYEQFF.

Concerning this clone itself: The read gets to within 3 residues of the CDR3 end, and the germline J gene fills in the rest. The chain combines TRBV2 with TRBJ1-2; D is possibly TRBD1 (6 bases). This CDR3 region has 17 residues. V lost 2 bases and J 0 bases, leaving 16 bases between the germline ends. In germline, CDR1 is SNHLY, CDR2 FYNNEI. The sequenced part of the CDR3 DNA is TGTGCCAGCAGTGAACACGAGACAGGCCGTTCTAACTATGGC. It yields the protein CASSEHETGRSNYG. In full, the CDR3 is CASSEHETGRSNYGYTF.

In regard to this clone: The sequence runs out 3 residues before the end of the CDR3; the remainder is reconstructed from the germline J gene. V gene TRBV7-9 combines with J gene TRBJ1-5, with D perhaps TRBD1 (6 bases). CDR1 is SEHNR, CDR2 FQNEAQ, per germline (reference sequence). Trimming removed 5 bases from V and 7 bases from J, with 15 bases in between. The CDR3 is made up of 14 amino acids. CDR3 in amino acids: CASSQGRGEQPQHF. CDR3 DNA, as far as it was read: TGTGCCAGCAGCCAGGGGAGGGGCGAACAGCCC.

On this clone itself: From the germline J gene comes the end of the CDR3, since the read stops 3 residues before it. The genes are TRBV19 and TRBJ1-1; D not certain. V gave up 1 base and J gave up 3 bases, with 18 bases separating them. CDR1 is LNHDA and CDR2 is SQIVND in the germline V gene (reference sequence). The CDR3 extends over 17 amino acids. CDR3 amino acids: CASSIVGRVLLDTEAFF. The sequenced CDR3 bases are TGTGCCAGTAGTATAGTTGGCCGGGTCCTTTTGGACACTGAA.

In regard to this clone: The DNA ends 3 residues before the CDR3 does, and the rest of the CDR3 is filled in from the germline J gene. This rearrangement joins TRBV5-1 to TRBJ2-1; 14 bases are shared with TRBD2. The CDR3 extends over 22 amino acids. Germline CDR1 is SGHRS and CDR2 is YFSETQ. Trimming took 0 bases from V and 0 from J; bases not matched to a gene: 14. The CDR3 bases that were read are TGCGCCAGCAGCTTGGGACTAGCGGGGGGGAACACTGACGACAGCTCCTACAATGAG. Translation gives CASSLGLAGGNTDDSSYNE. The full CDR3 reads CASSLGLAGGNTDDSSYNEQFF.

Concerning this clone itself: The read comes to an end 3 residues before the CDR3 does, leaving the germline J gene to fill in the end. The chain carries TRBV18 and TRBJ2-5; tentatively, D is TRBD1 (6 bases). Germline loops: CDR1 KGHSH, CDR2 LQKENI. The CDR3 covers 16 residues. V lost 1 base, J lost 2 bases, and 14 bases lay in between. The CDR3 sequence: CASSPLLDRRQETQYF. The CDR3 DNA, read in part, is TGTGCCAGCTCACCACTACTGGACAGACGGCAAGAGACC.

Remarks on this clone: The read finishes 3 residues shy of the CDR3 end, and the germline J gene is used to complete it. The rearrangement joins TRBV18 to TRBJ2-3, with D perhaps matching TRBD1 (5 bases). The CDR3 length is 13 residues. The germline V gene has CDR1 KGHSH and CDR2 LQKENI. CDR3 DNA, as far as it was read: TGTGCCAGCTCACCACTGGGGCAAGAGACG. Its translation is CASSPLGQET. The full CDR3 is CASSPLGQETQYF.

CDR3 bases read: TGTGCCAGCTCACCACCCGGGGGGCTCGCCCAAGAGACC. Its protein is CASSPPGGLAQET. The full CDR3 protein reads CASSPPGGLAQETQYF. The chain carries TRBV18 and TRBJ2-5; D possibly corresponds to TRBD2 (7 bases). The sequenced fragment ends 3 residues before the CDR3 boundary, so the rest is inferred from the germline J gene. Germline V gene data show CDR1 as KGHSH and CDR2 as LQKENI. V lost 0 bases and J 1 base, leaving 12 bases between the germline ends. CDR3 length: 16 residues.

A word on this clone: The CDR3 end falls 3 residues outside the read, so it is completed with the germline J gene. V and J are TRBV5-1 and TRBJ1-2, with unresolved D. V dropped 0 bases and J dropped 4 bases, with 13 bases sitting between them. This CDR3 spans 15 amino acids. The germline CDR1 and CDR2 sequences are SGHRS and YFSETQ. CDR3 protein: CASSLAVLDGYGYTF. CDR3 DNA, as far as it was read: TGCGCCAGCAGCTTGGCCGTGTTAGATGGCTATGGC.

With regard to this clone: The read terminates 3 residues ahead of where the CDR3 ends, so the germline J gene completes it. The J gene is TRBJ2-2, the V gene TRBV5-6, with D possibly being TRBD1 (6 bases). Germline V CDR1 and CDR2: SGHDT, YYEEEE. This CDR3 contains 15 residues. Incomplete CDR3 DNA: TGTGCCAGCAGCTTGCAAACAGGGATGGGTTCACCG. Residues: CASSLQTGMGSP. The CDR3 in its entirety is CASSLQTGMGSPLFF.

In regard to this clone: The CDR3 is cut off 3 residues early in the read; its end comes from the germline J gene. This chain connects TRBV2 to TRBJ2-1, with a possible D match to TRBD1 (6 bases). Germline CDR1 SNHLY, CDR2 FYNNEI. Trimming cost V 7 bases and J 6 bases, with 10 bases left between them. CDR3 size: 12 residues. Partial CDR3 DNA: TGTGCCAGCAAATTGGACAGCAATGAG. This codes for CASKLDSNE. The complete CDR3 sequence is CASKLDSNEQFF.

As concerns this clone: Relative to the germline gene, one junction end is altered; a read error may explain this. The read terminates 3 residues ahead of where the CDR3 ends, so the germline J gene completes it. The sample carries other DNA sequences with the same CDR3. The rearrangement links TRBV30 to TRBJ1-3; the D is unclear. This CDR3 is 12 amino acids long. CDR1 and CDR2 (germline): GTSNPN, SVGIG (reference sequence). CDR3 protein: CAVSSSGNTIYF. CDR3 DNA (partial): TGTGCCGTCAGTAGCTCTGGAAACACA. Based on the CDR3 plus reference TRBV30 and TRBJ1-3, the full variable domain is SQTIHQWPATLVQPVGSPLSLECTVEGTSNPNLYWYRQAAGRGLQLLFYSVGIGQISSEVPQNLSASRPQDRQFILSSKKLLLSDSGFYLCAVSSSGNTIYFGEGSWLTVV.

Concerning this clone itself: The read stops 3 residues short of the end of the CDR3; the missing end is completed from the germline J gene. The rearrangement uses TRBV6-1 and TRBJ2-4; 8 bases line up with TRBD1. The CDR3 has 15 amino acids. With V trimmed by 5 bases and J by 8 bases, 11 bases remained unmatched. Germline V gene sequence: CDR1 MNHNS, CDR2 SASEGT. The CDR3 sequence: CASSKGDRRIDIQYF. The covered CDR3 bases are TGTGCCAGCAGTAAAGGGGACAGGAGAATCGACATT.

On this clone: The read terminates 3 residues ahead of where the CDR3 ends, so the germline J gene completes it. This sequence joins TRBV5-4 and TRBJ2-3; maybe TRBD1 (5 bases). The CDR3 contains 14 residues. Germline-derived CDR1 and CDR2 are SGHNT and YYREEE (reference sequence). The CDR3 loop reads CASTLIDSQETQYF. The part of the CDR3 DNA that was read is TGTGCCAGCACCCTAATTGACAGCCAAGAGACG.

A word on this clone: The read ends 3 residues early relative to the CDR3; the germline J gene fills the gap. V gene TRBV28 combines with J gene TRBJ1-5; no clear D gene. The V end was cut by 6 bases, the J end by 0 bases, with 15 bases between. CDR3 length equals 16 residues. Germline loops: CDR1 MDHEN, CDR2 SYDVKM. CDR3: CASSTMGEDSNQPQHF. CDR3 DNA (partial): TGTGCCAGCAGCACGATGGGCGAGGATAGCAATCAGCCC.

On this clone: At one of its ends the junction is not consistent with the germline gene, which may arise from a read error. Read coverage stops 3 residues before the CDR3 terminus; the germline J gene supplies the remainder. The same CDR3 also results from other DNA sequences found in this sample. This chain connects TRBV5-7 to TRBJ1-3; tentative D call: TRBD1 (5 bases). TRBV5-7 is recorded as an ORF, its role being uncertain. This CDR3 has 14 amino acids. The CDR3 loop reads CASSRRGIGNTIYF. The part of the CDR3 DNA that was read is TGTGCCAGCAGCAGGAGGGGTATTGGAAACACA.

A note on this clone: The observed sequence ends 3 residues before the CDR3 terminus, with the missing tail filled in from the germline J gene. This chain links TRBV6-4 with TRBJ2-3, with TRBD2 identical over 9 bases. There are 15 residues in the CDR3. Germline assignment: CDR1 MRHNA and CDR2 SNTAGT. Losses at the gene ends were 5 bases for V and 4 bases for J; bases not matched to a gene: 7. The covered CDR3 bases are TGTGCCAGCAGTCCAAGGGCTAGCGGGGCAGATACG. As protein: CASSPRASGADT. The CDR3 as a whole reads CASSPRASGADTQYF.

In the case of this clone: The CDR3 end lies 3 residues beyond the end of the read and is filled in from the germline J gene. This rearrangement joins TRBV20-1 to TRBJ2-3; TRBD1 is a possible D gene (5 bases). Germline V gene data show CDR1 as DFQATT and CDR2 as SNEGSKA (reference sequence). This CDR3 contains 14 residues. V dropped 1 base and J dropped 6 bases, with 14 bases sitting between them. CDR3 protein: CSARGAPGADTQYF. CDR3 DNA, as far as it was read: TGCAGTGCTAGAGGTGCCCCTGGGGCGGATACG.

On this clone itself: The CDR3 goes on 3 residues after the read ends, and that part is filled in from the germline J gene. V gene TRBV7-9 combines with J gene TRBJ2-7; TRBD1 matches 10 bases. Germline lookup yields CDR1 SEHNR and CDR2 FQNEAQ (reference sequence). The CDR3 spans 14 residues. The V segment lost 1 base and the J segment 6 bases; nucleotides outside the gene matches: 3. The CDR3 sequence is CASSLETGGSEQYF. The CDR3 bases that were read are TGTGCCAGCAGCTTAGAGACAGGGGGCTCCGAG.

Remarks on this clone: The observed sequence ends 3 residues before the CDR3 terminus, with the missing tail filled in from the germline J gene. The V call is TRBV6-2 or TRBV6-3, the J call TRBJ2-3, with 10 bases lining up with TRBD1. The germline CDR1 and CDR2 sequences are MNHEY and SVGEGT. The length of the CDR3 is 13 residues. Incomplete CDR3 DNA: TGTGCCAGCGGCATGACAGGGGGCGCTGCG. Its translation is CASGMTGGAA. The whole CDR3 sequence is CASGMTGGAAQYF.